Each of the 15 T cell receptor beta chains below was sequenced from the same sample in a study of blood T cell dynamics during melanoma immunotherapy. The time point: pre-treatment baseline. The method was immunoSEQ multiplex PCR; TCRdb's version includes in-frame clones alone and lacks a portion of them. The sample consists of 9,900 or so clones, about 88% of them appearing once. Material: blood, obtained from a patient treated with checkpoint blockade. Receptors were obtained from a human donor with melanoma.

The chain employs TRBV7-9 and TRBJ1-1; 7 bases line up with TRBD1. V trimming: 6 bases; J trimming: 4 bases; junction bases outside the gene matches: 8. The germline V gene has CDR1 SEHNR and CDR2 FQNEAQ (reference sequence). The CDR3 contains 14 residues. Written as DNA, the CDR3 is TGTGCCAGCAGTCCAGGGGGTGGGGGCACTGAAGCTTTCTTT. Its translation: CASSPGGGGTEAFF.

V is TRBV7-2 and J is TRBJ2-5; maybe TRBD2 (6 bases). Germline-derived CDR1 and CDR2 are SGHTA and FQGNSA. CDR3 size: 15 residues. The V end was cut by 3 bases, the J end by 3 bases, with 14 bases between. The CDR3 loop reads CASSFWASAEETQYF. CDR3 nucleotides: TGTGCCAGCAGCTTTTGGGCTAGCGCTGAAGAGACCCAGTACTTC. The full variable domain, completed using reference TRBV7-2 and TRBJ2-5, is GAGVSQSPSNKVTEKGKDVELRCDPISGHTALYWYRQSLGQGLEFLIYFQGNSAPDKSGLPSDRFSAERTGGSVSTLTIQRTQQEDSAVYLCASSFWASAEETQYFGPGTRLLVL.

This clone was observed a handful of times. The chain combines TRBV5-4 with TRBJ2-3; unclear D gene. V dropped 0 bases and J dropped 2 bases, with 7 bases sitting between them. This CDR3 comprises 14 residues. Germline assignment: CDR1 SGHNT and CDR2 YYREEE (reference sequence). The CDR3 bases are TGTGCCAGCAGCTTGGGAACAGCCACAGATACGCAGTATTTT. Protein sequence: CASSLGTATDTQYF.

This clone has a handful of counts. The chain has TRBV6-1 and TRBJ1-2; D is unclear. Trimming left V 8 bases short and J 2 bases short, with 9 bases between. Germline CDR1 is MNHNS and CDR2 is SASEGT. CDR3 size: 12 residues. The CDR3 DNA sequence: TGTGCCAGCGGCCGCCTCAACTATGGCTACACCTTC. Its protein product is CASGRLNYGYTF.

The chain combines TRBV29-1 with TRBJ2-1; D is possibly TRBD2 (6 bases). The V and J ends lost 7 bases and 9 bases respectively, with 13 bases between them. Germline V gene data show CDR1 as SQVTM and CDR2 as ANQGSEA. The CDR3 is made up of 11 amino acids. As DNA, the CDR3 is TGCAGCGCGCGGCCGGAGGGTGAGCAGTTCTTC. Its translation: CSARPEGEQFF.

This CDR3 reads CASSLGPLGQGTGNTIYF. The CDR3 bases are TGCGCCAGCAGCTTGGGCCCTCTGGGACAGGGTACTGGAAACACCATATATTTT. The V call is TRBV5-1, the J call TRBJ1-3, with 9 bases fitting TRBD1. V dropped 0 bases and J dropped 2; count of bases not matched to a gene: 9. Germline assignment: CDR1 SGHRS and CDR2 YFSETQ. The CDR3 extends over 18 amino acids.

This clone was observed a handful of times. V gene TRBV9 combines with J gene TRBJ2-1; 12 bases fit TRBD2. V lost 2 bases, J lost 3 bases, and 0 bases stayed unmatched. The CDR3 length is 15 residues. Germline V CDR1 and CDR2: SGDLS, YYNGEE. For the CDR3, the DNA is TGTGCCAGCAGCGTGGGACTAGCGGGCTACAATGAGCAGTTCTTC. It specifies CASSVGLAGYNEQFF.

The chain is built from TRBV5-1 and TRBJ1-2; D uncertain. Trimming took 6 bases from V and 2 from J, leaving 11 bases between them. The CDR3 runs 13 residues. Per germline, CDR1 SGHRS and CDR2 YFSETQ. The CDR3: CASKVDGNYGYTF. For the CDR3, the DNA is TGCGCCAGCAAGGTTGACGGGAACTATGGCTACACCTTC. The full variable domain, in which reference TRBV5-1 and TRBJ1-2 provide the parts outside the CDR3, is KAGVTQTPRYLIKTRGQQVTLSCSPISGHRSVSWYQQTPGQGLQFLFEYFSETQRNKGNFPGRFSGRQFSNSRSEMNVSTLELGDSALYLCASKVDGNYGYTFGSGTRLTVV.

The genes are TRBV7-9 and TRBJ2-3, with D hard to call. V was cut by 4 bases and J by 0 bases, with 14 bases left in between. There are 16 residues in the CDR3. CDR1 SEHNR and CDR2 FQNEAQ come from the germline V gene (reference sequence). This CDR3 reads CASSSDRGASTDTQYF. CDR3 nucleotides: TGTGCCAGCAGCTCCGATCGCGGAGCTAGCACAGATACGCAGTATTTT. Filled out from reference TRBV7-9 and TRBJ2-3, the complete variable domain reads DTGVSQNPRHKITKRGQNVTFRCDPISEHNRLYWYRQTLGQGPEFLTYFQNEAQLEKSRLLSDRFSAERPKGSFSTLEIQRTEQGDSAMYLCASSSDRGASTDTQYFGPGTRLTVL.

Details on this clone: At one end, the junction sequence differs from germline, possibly due to a read error. CDR3 sequence reads: CASRLPRGPF. In DNA form, the CDR3 reads TGTGCCAGTAGGCTCCCACGGGGCCCCTTT. The genes are TRBV19 and TRBJ1-6; D may be TRBD1 (5 bases). The CDR3 is made up of 10 amino acids. Germline V gene sequence: CDR1 LNHDA, CDR2 SQIVND (reference sequence). Based on the CDR3 plus reference TRBV19 and TRBJ1-6, the full variable domain is DGGITQSPKYLFRKEGQNVTLSCEQNLNHDAMYWYRQDPGQGLRLIYYSQIVNDFQKGDIAEGYSVSREKKESFPLTVTSAQKNPTAFYLCASRLPRGPFGNGTRLTVT.

V gene TRBV5-8 combines with J gene TRBJ1-1; D is possibly TRBD1 (6 bases). V was shortened by 0 bases and J by 1 base, with 10 bases between the two germline ends. Germline V gene lookup returns CDR1 SGHTS and CDR2 YDEGEE. The CDR3 has 15 residues. CDR3 amino acids: CASSLVGGPNTEAFF. The DNA of the CDR3 is TGTGCCAGCAGCTTGGTGGGGGGGCCGAACACTGAAGCTTTCTTT. Filled out from reference TRBV5-8 and TRBJ1-1, the complete variable domain reads EAGVTQSPTHLIKTRGQQATLRCSPISGHTSVYWYQQALGLGLQFLLWYDEGEERNRGNFPPRFSGRQFPNYSSELNVNALELEDSALYLCASSLVGGPNTEAFFGQGTRLTVV.

This chain joins TRBV27 and TRBJ2-3, with a weak D call TRBD1 (7 bases). V lost 6 bases to trimming and J lost 5 bases, with 18 bases between them. The CDR3 length is 15 residues. Germline V gene lookup returns CDR1 MNHEY and CDR2 SMNVEV (reference sequence). The CDR3 sequence is CASRLGGGKGDTQYF. CDR3 coding DNA: TGTGCCAGCAGACTAGGGGGCGGGAAGGGAGATACGCAGTATTTT.

V usage is TRBV12-5 and J usage is TRBJ2-3; 12 bases fit TRBD2. J gave up 1 base and V 4 bases, and 0 bases lay outside the gene matches. The germline gives CDR1 LGHNT, CDR2 FRNRAP. The CDR3 length is 15 residues. CDR3 nucleotides: TGTGCTAGTGGTTGGACTAGCGGGGGCACAGATACGCAGTATTTT. It encodes CASGWTSGGTDTQYF.

The chain couples TRBV11-2 to TRBJ1-4; D is unresolved. Between the trimmed V and J ends, which lost 5 bases and 5 bases, there was a span of 15 bases. Germline assignment: CDR1 SGHAT and CDR2 FQNNGV. This CDR3 is 15 amino acids long. As DNA, the CDR3 is TGTGCCAGCAGCCCTGGACCTACTCTCAATGAAAAACTGTTTTTT. This translates into CASSPGPTLNEKLFF.

The V and J genes are TRBV7-9 and TRBJ2-2; 11 bases agree with TRBD1. With 6 bases clipped from V and 7 bases from J, the junction kept 7 bases outside the gene matches. Per the germline V gene, CDR1 is SEHNR and CDR2 is FQNEAQ (reference sequence). The CDR3 is 15 residues long. CDR3 region: CASRRLDRGHGELFF. The DNA of the CDR3 is TGTGCCAGCAGACGTTTGGACAGGGGGCACGGGGAGCTGTTTTTT.